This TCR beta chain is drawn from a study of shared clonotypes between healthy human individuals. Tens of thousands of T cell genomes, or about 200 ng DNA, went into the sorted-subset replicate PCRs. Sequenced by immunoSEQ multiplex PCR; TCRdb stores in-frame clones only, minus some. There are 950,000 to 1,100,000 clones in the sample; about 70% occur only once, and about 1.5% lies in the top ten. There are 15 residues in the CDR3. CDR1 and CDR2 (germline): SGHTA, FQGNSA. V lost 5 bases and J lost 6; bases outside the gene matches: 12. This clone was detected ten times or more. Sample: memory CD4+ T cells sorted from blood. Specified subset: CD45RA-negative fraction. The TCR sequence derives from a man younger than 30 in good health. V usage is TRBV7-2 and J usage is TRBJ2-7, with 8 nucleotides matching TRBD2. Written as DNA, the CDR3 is TGTGCCAGCAGCCAGCGGGGCGGGAGGTTTGTCGAGCAGTACTTC. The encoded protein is CASSQRGGRFVEQYF.